Listed here is a single T cell receptor (beta chain). This clone was observed a handful of times. Its antigen remains unidentified. Per-nucleotide qualities are absent, and no much larger clonotype sits a single base away. This specimen belongs to a study of blood T cell repertoires in COVID-19 (dated by TCRdb to about 2020). With regard to the full study: Samples covering the acute and convalescent phases of COVID-19 were provided by collaborators in the United States, Italy and Spain. Subjects who had been exposed to COVID-19, were actively infected with it, or had recovered from it provided the deeply sampled blood TCRbeta repertoires that made up the dataset. The repertoires were made available in a free public database intended to serve as a resource for research on the immune response to SARS-CoV-2. Samples were obtained from the ongoing ImmuneRACE study (first 160 participants) and from 1,254 subjects provided by 6 global collaborators. Sample metadata almost always included a de-identified subject ID, COVID-19 status, age in years and sex. Where available, HLA class I and class II types were taken from metadata supplied by the sample provider and were not determined by assay-based typing. The prospective study material was composed of cDNA or gDNA derived from T cells, B-cell-depleted T cells, or PBMCs.

On the study overall, not on this receptor specifically: How much clinical and demographic metadata was included differed by source and by participant, and the metadata was provided uncurated.

Whole blood was collected in K2EDTA tubes by collaborating institutions according to the institutions' own protocols. For TCRbeta analysis, collaborator samples were shipped as frozen whole blood, as isolated PBMCs, or as DNA extracted from either sample type. The CDR3 goes from the cysteine to the phenylalanine over 17 residues. Only the CDR3 region is kept as DNA, spanning 51 bases read in frame from base 1. The junction shows trimming of 1 base on V and 11 bases on J, and the gene matches do not reach 12 bases of it. CDR1 and CDR2 were assigned from the germline V gene as SGHDN and FVKESK. TCRbeta CDR3 regions were amplified from genomic DNA using the immunoSEQ Assay, a bias-controlled multiplex PCR. On the study's bioinformatics: The number of nucleated cells in each sample was estimated by amplification of reference gene primers within the assay. Sequence reads were collapsed and filtered to measure the absolute abundance of every unique TCRbeta CDR3 rearrangement. For each sample, productive Simpson clonality was calculated by taking the square root of Simpson's diversity index across productive rearrangements. TCRdb's version of the immuneACCESS table is confined to in-frame rearrangements and falls short of the full clone set. An unresolved V gene accounts for under half of the shortfall where checked; the remainder is of unknown origin. From that table come the V and J calls and clone size; the DNA was used to work out D and trimming. Recorded for this sample are about 180,000 clones; roughly 80% of them occurred a single time. The ten most abundant clones make up less than 15% of the sample.

This sequence was found in a man aged 18 to 30 with active or convalescent COVID-19. The rearranged segments are TRBV14 and TRBJ2-3; 13 bases in the junction line up with TRBD2. The specimen was peripheral blood. The CDR3 loop reads CASSQGSGTSGMAVQYF. The bases read TGTGCCAGCAGCCAAGGGTCCGGGACTAGCGGGATGGCGGTGCAGTATTTT.